This T cell receptor (beta chain) is from a study of T cells in Graves' hyperthyroidism and ophthalmopathy. Trimming pared 5 bases from V and 0 bases from J, leaving 8 bases between. Germline assignment: CDR1 MNHEY and CDR2 SVGEGT. The CDR3 is 14 amino acids. This clonotype was seen ten or more times. TCR beta CDR3 sequences were amplified from RNA transcripts. Initially, a first-round RT-PCR of the TCR CDR3 employed the HTBI primer set. In TCRdb, the multiplex PCR reads were re-called with MiXCR into one record per CDR3 protein. The table records over 350,000 distinct CDR3 sequences, roughly 15% of them present only once.

The V and J genes are TRBV6-2 or TRBV6-3 and TRBJ1-5; D not certain. The receptor was isolated from a man aged 18 to 30 with Graves' ophthalmopathy. What was sequenced was blood. CDR3 coding DNA: TGTGCCAGCAGTGCAGACCTTAGCAATCAGCCCCAGCATTTT. As protein: CASSADLSNQPQHF.